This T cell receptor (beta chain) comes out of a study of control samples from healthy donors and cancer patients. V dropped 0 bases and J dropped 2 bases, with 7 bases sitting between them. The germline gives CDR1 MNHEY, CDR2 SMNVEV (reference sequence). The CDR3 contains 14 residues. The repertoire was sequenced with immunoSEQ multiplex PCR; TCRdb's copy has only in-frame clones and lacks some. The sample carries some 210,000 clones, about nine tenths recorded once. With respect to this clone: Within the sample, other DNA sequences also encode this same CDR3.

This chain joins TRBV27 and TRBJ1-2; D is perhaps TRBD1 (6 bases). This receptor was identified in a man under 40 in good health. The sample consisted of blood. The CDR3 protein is CASSLSGANYGYTF. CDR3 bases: TGTGCCAGCAGTTTATCGGGGGCCAACTATGGCTACACCTTC.